This T cell receptor (beta chain) came from a study of T cell clonality in common variable immunodeficiency. Findings and caveats of the study: CVID subjects had higher TCRbeta clonality than healthy controls, most marked in about a third. Fewer deletions and N-nucleotide insertions were reportedly seen in common variable immunodeficiency TCR beta sequences.

Control and CVID samples contributed equal amounts of genomic DNA. Libraries were prepared by immunoSEQ multiplex PCR; TCRdb keeps only in-frame clonotypes and omits some of them. The sample includes 8,000 to 9,500 clones. This CDR3 is 17 amino acids long. The germline CDR1 and CDR2 sequences are SGHTA and FQGTGA. With V trimmed by 5 bases and J by 5 bases, 14 bases remained unmatched. Blood samples were heparinized, about 5 to 9 ml per donor. In the case of this clone: Its antigen is still unknown. Read coverage stops 3 residues before the CDR3 terminus; the germline J gene supplies the remainder.

This TCR came from a human donor with common variable immunodeficiency. The chain recombines TRBV7-3 with TRBJ2-5, with 10 bases that match TRBD2. The sequenced material came from peripheral blood mononuclear cells. CDR3 protein: CASSPGIAGGVPETQYF. The CDR3 bases that were read are TGTGCCAGCAGCCCCGGTATAGCGGGGGGTGTCCCCGAGACC. The variable domain in full, completed from reference TRBV7-3 and TRBJ2-5, reads GAGVSQTPSNKVTEKGKYVELRCDPISGHTALYWYRQSLGQGPEFLIYFQGTGAADDSGLPNDRFFAVRPEGSVSTLKIQRTERGDSAVYLCASSPGIAGGVPETQYFGPGTRLLVL.